The T cell receptor beta chain described here comes from a study of T cell repertoires in cytomegalovirus infection. Study at large: HLA-B-restricted CMV epitopes that are well studied, plus recently identified HLA-C-restricted ones, were used by the study. Overall study findings and caveats: Cumulated frequencies of public TCR beta families served to identify carriers of CMV plus the relevant HLA. In two of eight donors, the top clonotype was HLA-C-restricted CMV-specific.

TCRdb independently ran MiXCR on the reads; one entry per CDR3 protein. The sample carries about 830,000 distinct CDR3 sequences, around a third recorded once. This clonotype has a handful of counts. Its matching antigen is unknown. The sample here was cultured CD8+ T cells from PBMCs, taken from culture after CMV antigen stimulation. This receptor was taken from a human donor in good health (CMV status not recorded). Some clones in this sample may be carry-over from other donors' samples.

CDR3 DNA sequence: TGTGCCAGCATTCCATTCGGGGGGGCCGCATTAAATGAGCAGTTCTTC. This codes for CASIPFGGAALNEQFF. V gene TRBV27 combines with J gene TRBJ2-1; 8 nucleotides line up with TRBD2. The V segment lost 7 bases and the J segment 7 bases; nucleotides outside the gene matches: 15. This CDR3 region has 16 residues. Looked up from germline, CDR1 is MNHEY and CDR2 is SMNVEV (reference sequence).